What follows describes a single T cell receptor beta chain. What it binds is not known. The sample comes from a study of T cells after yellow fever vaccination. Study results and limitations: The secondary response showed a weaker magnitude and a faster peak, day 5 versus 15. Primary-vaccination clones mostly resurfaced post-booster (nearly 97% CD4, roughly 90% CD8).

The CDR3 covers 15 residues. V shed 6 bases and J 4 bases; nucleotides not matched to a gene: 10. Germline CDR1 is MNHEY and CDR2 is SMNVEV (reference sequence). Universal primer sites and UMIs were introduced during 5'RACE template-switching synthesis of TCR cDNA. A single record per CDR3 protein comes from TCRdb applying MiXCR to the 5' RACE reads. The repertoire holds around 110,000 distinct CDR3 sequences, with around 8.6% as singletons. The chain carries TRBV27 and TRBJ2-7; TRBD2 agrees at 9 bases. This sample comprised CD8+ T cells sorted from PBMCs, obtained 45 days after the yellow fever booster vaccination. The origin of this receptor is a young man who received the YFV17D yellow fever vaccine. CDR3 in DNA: TGTGCCAGCAGCTGGGGGAGCGGGAGGATTTACGAGCAGTACTTC. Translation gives CASSWGSGRIYEQYF.